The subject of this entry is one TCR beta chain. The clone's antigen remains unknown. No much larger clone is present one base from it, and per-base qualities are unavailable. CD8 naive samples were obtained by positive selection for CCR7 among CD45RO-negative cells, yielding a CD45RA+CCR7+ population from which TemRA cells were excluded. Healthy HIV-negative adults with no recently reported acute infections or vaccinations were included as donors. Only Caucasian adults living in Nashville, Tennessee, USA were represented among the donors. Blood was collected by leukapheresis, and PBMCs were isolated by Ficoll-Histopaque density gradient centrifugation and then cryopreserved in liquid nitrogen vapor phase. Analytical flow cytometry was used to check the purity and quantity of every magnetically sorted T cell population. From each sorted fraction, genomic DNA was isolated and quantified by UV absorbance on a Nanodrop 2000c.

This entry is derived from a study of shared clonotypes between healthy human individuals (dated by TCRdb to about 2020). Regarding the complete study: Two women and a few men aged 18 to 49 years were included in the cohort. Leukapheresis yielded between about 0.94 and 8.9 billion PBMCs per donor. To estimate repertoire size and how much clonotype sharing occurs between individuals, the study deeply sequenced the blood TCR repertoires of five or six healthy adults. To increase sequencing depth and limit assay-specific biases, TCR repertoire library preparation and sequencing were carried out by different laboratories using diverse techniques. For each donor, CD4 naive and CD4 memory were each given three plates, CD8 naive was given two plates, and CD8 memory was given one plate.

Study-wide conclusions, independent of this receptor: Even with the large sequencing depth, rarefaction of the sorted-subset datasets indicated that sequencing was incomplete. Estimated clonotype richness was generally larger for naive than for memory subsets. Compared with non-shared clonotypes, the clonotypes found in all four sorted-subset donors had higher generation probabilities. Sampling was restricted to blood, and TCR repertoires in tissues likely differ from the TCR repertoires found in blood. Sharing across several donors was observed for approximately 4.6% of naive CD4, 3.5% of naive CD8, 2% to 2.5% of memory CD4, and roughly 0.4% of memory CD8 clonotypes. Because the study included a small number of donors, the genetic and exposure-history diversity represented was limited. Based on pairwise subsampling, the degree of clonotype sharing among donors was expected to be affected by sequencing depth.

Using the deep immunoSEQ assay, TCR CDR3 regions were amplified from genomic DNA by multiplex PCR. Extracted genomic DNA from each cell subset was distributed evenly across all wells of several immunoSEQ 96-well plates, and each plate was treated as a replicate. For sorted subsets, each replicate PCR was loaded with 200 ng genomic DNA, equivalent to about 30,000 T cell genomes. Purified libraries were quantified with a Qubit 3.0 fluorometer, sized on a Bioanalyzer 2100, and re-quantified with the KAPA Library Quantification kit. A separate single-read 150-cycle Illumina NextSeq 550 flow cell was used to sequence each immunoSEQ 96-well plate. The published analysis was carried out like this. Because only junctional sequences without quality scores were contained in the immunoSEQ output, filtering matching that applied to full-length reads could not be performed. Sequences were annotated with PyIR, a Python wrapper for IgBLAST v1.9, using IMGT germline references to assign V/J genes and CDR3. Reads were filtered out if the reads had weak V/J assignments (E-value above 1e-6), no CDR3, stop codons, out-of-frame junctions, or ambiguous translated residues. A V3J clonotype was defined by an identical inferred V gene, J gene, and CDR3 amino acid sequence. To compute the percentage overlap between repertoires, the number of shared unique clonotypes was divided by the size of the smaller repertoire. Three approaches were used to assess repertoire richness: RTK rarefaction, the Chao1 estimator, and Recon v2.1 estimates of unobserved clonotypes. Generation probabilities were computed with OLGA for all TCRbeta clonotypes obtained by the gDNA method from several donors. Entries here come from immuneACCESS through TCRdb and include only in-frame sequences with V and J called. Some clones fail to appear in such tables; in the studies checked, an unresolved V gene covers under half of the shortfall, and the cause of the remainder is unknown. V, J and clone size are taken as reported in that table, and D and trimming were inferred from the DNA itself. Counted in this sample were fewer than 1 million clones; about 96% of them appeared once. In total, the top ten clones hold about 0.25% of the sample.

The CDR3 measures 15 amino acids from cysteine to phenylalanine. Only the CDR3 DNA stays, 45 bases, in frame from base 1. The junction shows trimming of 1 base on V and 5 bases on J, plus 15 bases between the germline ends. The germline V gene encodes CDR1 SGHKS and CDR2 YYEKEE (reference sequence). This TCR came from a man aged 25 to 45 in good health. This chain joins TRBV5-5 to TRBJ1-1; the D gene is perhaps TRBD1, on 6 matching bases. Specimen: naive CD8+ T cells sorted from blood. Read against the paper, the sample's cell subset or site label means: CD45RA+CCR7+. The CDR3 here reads CASSLIGGKGTEAFF. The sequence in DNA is TGTGCCAGCAGCTTGATCGGGGGCAAGGGGACTGAAGCTTTCTTT.